The 19 T cell receptor beta chains listed next were all sequenced from one sample in a study of blood T cells in healthy people across ages. A second PCR of 7 to 11 cycles used a sample-barcoded 5' primer and a J-beta primer mix. One entry per CDR3 protein results from TCRdb running MiXCR on the 5' RACE reads. The sample has around 1,700,000 distinct CDR3 sequences; 25% to 30% are singletons. Sequencing was done on a sample of blood. These receptors were collected from a woman aged 25 to 39 in good health.

This clonotype was counted a few times. V gene TRBV25-1 combines with J gene TRBJ2-1; TRBD2 matches at 8 bases. CDR1 is MGHDK and CDR2 is SYGVNS in the germline V gene. V lost 4 bases and J lost 0; bases outside the gene matches: 8. The CDR3 loop spans 17 amino acids. The CDR3 DNA sequence: TGTGCCAGCAGTGCAACTAGCGGCAGAAGCTCCTACAATGAGCAGTTCTTC. The encoded protein is CASSATSGRSSYNEQFF.

This clonotype was counted a few times. The V call is TRBV20-1, the J call TRBJ2-1, with D tentatively TRBD2 (6 bases). CDR1 is DFQATT, CDR2 SNEGSKA, per germline (reference sequence). The CDR3 covers 13 residues. The ends were cut back, 5 bases at V and 6 bases at J, with 14 bases in the middle. Here the CDR3 DNA reads TGCAGTGCTGGTTCCGGGACTCGCAATGAGCAGTTCTTC. Translating gives CSAGSGTRNEQFF.

This clonotype was recorded a few times. V usage is TRBV2 and J usage is TRBJ2-3, with a possible D match to TRBD2 (5 bases). V shed 6 bases and J shed 9 bases, with 16 bases lying between them. Germline V gene data show CDR1 as SNHLY and CDR2 as FYNNEI. The CDR3 contains 13 residues. CDR3 loop: CASREDGSGTQYF. The CDR3 DNA reads as TGTGCCAGCAGGGAGGACGGATCAGGCACGCAGTATTTT.

J is TRBJ2-3 and V is TRBV24-1, with D uncertain. The V and J ends lost 3 bases and 3 bases respectively, with 9 bases between them. Germline loops: CDR1 KGHDR, CDR2 SFDVKD. This CDR3 is built from 14 residues. The CDR3 protein is CATSDPGMTDTQYF. The CDR3 region has the DNA TGTGCCACCAGTGATCCAGGTATGACAGATACGCAGTATTTT.

This clonotype has a handful of counts. V usage is TRBV28 and J usage is TRBJ1-2; 8 nucleotides line up with TRBD1. Germline loops: CDR1 MDHEN, CDR2 SYDVKM. The CDR3 is 15 amino acids. V was clipped by 5 bases and J by 4 bases; unmatched bases: 9. The CDR3 region is CASSAEPGQVYGYTF. The DNA of the CDR3 is TGTGCCAGCAGTGCCGAGCCGGGACAGGTCTATGGCTACACCTTC.

Many counts were recorded for this clonotype. The rearrangement joins TRBV28 to TRBJ2-7; TRBD2 aligns across 12 bases. The CDR3 length is 15 residues. Losses at the gene ends were 4 bases for V and 2 bases for J; bases not matched to a gene: 3. CDR1 is MDHEN and CDR2 is SYDVKM in the germline V gene. The CDR3 region is CASSWASGRAYEQYF. In nucleotides, the CDR3 is TGTGCCAGCAGTTGGGCTAGCGGGAGGGCCTACGAGCAGTACTTC.

This clonotype was found many times. The chain has TRBV28 and TRBJ2-3; D gene unclear. Germline-derived CDR1 and CDR2 are MDHEN and SYDVKM. Trimming left V 3 bases short and J 14 bases short, with 3 bases between. The CDR3 consists of 8 residues. This chain's CDR3 is CASSFRYF. CDR3 nucleotides: TGTGCCAGCAGTTTTCGGTATTTT.

The chain is built from TRBV20-1 and TRBJ2-5, with 7 nucleotides matching TRBD2. The CDR3 loop spans 14 amino acids. The germline CDR1 and CDR2 sequences are DFQATT and SNEGSKA (reference sequence). V gave up 6 bases and J gave up 5 bases; unmatched junction bases: 12. CDR3 residues: CSAPGMGGSETQYF. The CDR3 DNA reads TGCAGTGCCCCGGGGATGGGGGGGTCGGAGACCCAGTACTTC.

This chain connects TRBV6-6 to TRBJ1-5, with 7 nucleotides matching TRBD1. Germline CDR1 is MNHNY and CDR2 is SVGAGI (reference sequence). The CDR3 runs 13 residues. With 6 bases clipped from V and 8 bases from J, the junction kept 7 bases outside the gene matches. The CDR3 loop is CASSQDRVEPQHF. As DNA, the CDR3 is TGTGCCAGCAGCCAAGACAGGGTAGAGCCCCAGCATTTT.

The V and J genes are TRBV5-1 and TRBJ2-2, with TRBD1 as a possible D gene (5 bases). The V end lost 4 bases, the J end lost 5 bases, and 21 bases lay between the germline ends. The CDR3 runs 17 residues. CDR1 SGHRS and CDR2 YFSETQ come from the germline V gene. CDR3 bases: TGCGCCAGCAGCCCCGCCTGGGCAGGGCTCGGTACCGGGGAGCTGTTTTTT. Residues: CASSPAWAGLGTGELFF.

This clonotype has just a few counts. The chain joins TRBV7-2 to TRBJ2-7, with D perhaps TRBD1 (6 bases). The V gene lost 5 bases and the J gene lost 6 bases, with 23 bases spanning the gap. CDR3 size: 16 residues. Germline loops: CDR1 SGHTA, CDR2 FQGNSA. The CDR3 nucleotides read TGTGCCAGCAGCATCTACGGGACACGAGGGCCCTCCGAGCAGTACTTC. It yields the protein CASSIYGTRGPSEQYF.

This clonotype was detected many times. This chain uses TRBV29-1 with TRBJ2-6, with 9 bases aligning to TRBD1. Germline CDR1 SQVTM, CDR2 ANQGSEA. The CDR3 covers 17 residues. With 6 bases clipped from V and 0 bases from J, the junction kept 9 bases outside the gene matches. The CDR3 is CSVHLGQGHSGANVLTF. CDR3 bases: TGCAGCGTGCACTTGGGACAGGGCCACTCTGGGGCCAACGTCCTGACTTTC.

In regard to this clonotype: Relative to the germline gene, one junction end is altered; a read error may explain this. The chain uses TRBV7-2 and TRBJ2-3; weak D call: TRBD2 (5 bases). Germline V gene data show CDR1 as SGHTA and CDR2 as FQGNSA. The length of the CDR3 is 17 residues. The CDR3 is CASILGLATSSTDTQYF. CDR3 bases: TGTGCCAGCATCTTAGGGCTAGCCACTTCTAGCACAGATACGCAGTATTTT.

This clonotype has a single count. A single base separates this from a much larger clone, so it may be a read error. This chain uses TRBV24-1 with TRBJ2-7; D ambiguous. The V and J ends lost 3 bases and 2 bases respectively, with 10 bases between them. This CDR3 spans 14 amino acids. CDR1 and CDR2 from the germline V gene are KGHDR and SFDVKD. CDR3 DNA sequence: TGTGCCACCAGTGATAGGACGGGTGCCTACGAGCAGTACTTC. Residues: CATSDRTGAYEQYF.

The CDR3 loop reads CASSPLAGSAQYF. The CDR3 DNA follows: TGTGCCAGCAGCCCCCTAGCGGGGTCTGCGCAGTATTTT. The J gene is TRBJ2-3, the V gene TRBV7-2, with 9 positions matching TRBD2. CDR3 size: 13 residues. Looked up from germline, CDR1 is SGHTA and CDR2 is FQGNSA. The V and J ends lost 5 bases and 10 bases, in that order; junction bases with no gene match: 7.

This clonotype was seen a few times. The genes are TRBV7-9 and TRBJ1-4, with a weak D call TRBD1 (6 bases). This CDR3 contains 17 residues. Germline values: CDR1 SEHNR, CDR2 FQNEAQ (reference sequence). Trimming stripped 2 bases from V and 3 bases from J, with 16 bases between. The CDR3 DNA is TGTGCCAGCAGCTTACTTTCCGGGGGCTCGGCTAATGAAAAACTGTTTTTT. It yields the protein CASSLLSGGSANEKLFF.

The chain uses TRBV29-1 and TRBJ1-1; weak D call: TRBD1 (6 bases). The V end lost 8 bases, the J end lost 0 bases, and 10 bases lay between the germline ends. Germline assignment: CDR1 SQVTM and CDR2 ANQGSEA. The CDR3 covers 12 residues. The CDR3 loop reads CSLTGMNTEAFF. The CDR3 nucleotides are TGCAGCCTGACAGGCATGAACACTGAAGCTTTCTTT.

This clonotype occurred many times. The V and J genes are TRBV7-2 and TRBJ1-2, with a tentative D call TRBD1 (5 bases). This CDR3 is 14 amino acids long. The germline gives CDR1 SGHTA, CDR2 FQGNSA. V dropped 5 bases and J dropped 5 bases, with 15 bases sitting between them. CDR3 loop: CASSPGTGSYGYTF. The CDR3 DNA sequence: TGTGCCAGCAGCCCCGGGACGGGGAGTTATGGCTACACCTTC.

A note on this clonotype: A junction boundary mismatches the germline segment, possibly from a read error. This sequence joins TRBV5-1 and TRBJ2-7; 11 bases are a match to TRBD2. The CDR3 consists of 16 residues. CDR1 and CDR2 (germline): SGHRS, YFSETQ. The CDR3 coding sequence is TGCGCCGGCAGCTTGAGTCTAGCGGGGGGAAAAGAGACCCGGTACTTC. It codes for CAGSLSLAGGKETRYF. Together with reference TRBV5-1 and TRBJ2-7, the CDR3 gives the full variable domain: KAGVTQTPRYLIKTRGQQVTLSCSPISGHRSVSWYQQTPGQGLQFLFEYFSETQRNKGNFPGRFSGRQFSNSRSEMNVSTLELGDSALYLCAGSLSLAGGKETRYFGPGTRLTVT.